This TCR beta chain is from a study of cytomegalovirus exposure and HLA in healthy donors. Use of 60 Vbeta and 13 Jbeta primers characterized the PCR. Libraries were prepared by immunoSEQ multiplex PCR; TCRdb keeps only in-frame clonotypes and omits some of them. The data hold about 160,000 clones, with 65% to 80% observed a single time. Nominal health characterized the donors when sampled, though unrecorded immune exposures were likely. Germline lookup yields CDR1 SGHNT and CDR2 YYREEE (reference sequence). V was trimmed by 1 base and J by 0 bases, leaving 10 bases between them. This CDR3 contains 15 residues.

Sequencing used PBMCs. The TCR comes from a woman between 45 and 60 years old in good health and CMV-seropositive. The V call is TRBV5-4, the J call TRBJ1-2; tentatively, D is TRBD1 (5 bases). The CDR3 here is CASSLRAGPNYGYTF. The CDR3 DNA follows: TGTGCCAGCAGCTTGAGGGCGGGGCCTAACTATGGCTACACCTTC. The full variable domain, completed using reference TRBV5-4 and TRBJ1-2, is ETGVTQSPTHLIKTRGQQVTLRCSSQSGHNTVSWYQQALGQGPQFIFQYYREEENGRGNFPPRFSGLQFPNYSSELNVNALELDDSALYLCASSLRAGPNYGYTFGSGTRLTVV.